This T cell receptor beta chain was found in a study of cytomegalovirus exposure and HLA in healthy donors. This PCR relied on a set of 60 Vbeta primers and 13 Jbeta primers. This table comes from immunoSEQ multiplex PCR, and its TCRdb copy is limited to in-frame clones, with some not included. This table has around 120,000 clones, 70% to 80% appearing once. The germline V and J ends were trimmed by 1 base and 0 bases, with 21 bases remaining between them. The length of the CDR3 is 19 residues. The sequence was collected from a middle-aged woman in good health and CMV-seropositive. Sequenced sample: PBMCs. This sequence joins TRBV23-1 and TRBJ1-1, with unresolved D. TRBV23-1 is an open reading frame, and its role is uncertain. The CDR3 protein is CASSQWEPVSPRMNTEAFF. The CDR3 DNA is TGCGCCAGCAGTCAATGGGAGCCGGTGAGCCCCCGTATGAACACTGAAGCTTTCTTT.